One and the same sample provided the 14 T cell receptor beta chains below, sequenced in a study of shared clonotypes between healthy human individuals. The method was immunoSEQ multiplex PCR; TCRdb's version includes in-frame clones alone and lacks a portion of them. The sample holds about 600,000 clones, about 80% seen once. Sequencing used PBMCs. These receptors originate from a woman aged 40 to 50 in good health. Some clones in this sample may be carry-over from other donors' samples.

J is TRBJ2-1 and V is TRBV29-1, with 9 nucleotides matching TRBD1. This CDR3 is built from 15 residues. Germline CDR1 is SQVTM and CDR2 is ANQGSEA. Germline trimming cut 7 bases from V and 1 base from J; bases unmatched to any gene: 8. The CDR3 bases are TGCAGCGGACAGGGGGGGGCAGGATCCTACAATGAGCAGTTCTTC. Translation gives CSGQGGAGSYNEQFF.

A note on this clone: The identical CDR3 is also encoded by other nucleotide sequences in the sample. J is TRBJ1-2 and V is TRBV28; D is ambiguous. CDR3 size: 13 residues. Germline CDR1 reads MDHEN; CDR2 reads SYDVKM. V lost 2 bases and J lost 3, with 7 bases in between. The CDR3 bases are TGTGCCAGCAGTTTACAGACCGACTATGGCTACACCTTC. Translated, it gives CASSLQTDYGYTF.

The rearrangement joins TRBV28 to TRBJ1-1, with D perhaps matching TRBD1 (6 bases). Deletions cut 3 bases from V and 7 bases from J, with 15 bases between. The germline CDR1 and CDR2 sequences are MDHEN and SYDVKM. The CDR3 has 14 residues. The CDR3: CASSLGGGGFEAFF. In DNA, the CDR3 is TGTGCCAGCAGTTTGGGGGGCGGCGGATTTGAAGCTTTCTTT.

Here the CDR3 reads CASSLGSRTGTGVNEQFF. CDR3 DNA: TGTGCCAGCAGCTTAGGTTCTCGGACAGGGACAGGGGTCAATGAGCAGTTCTTC. This chain links TRBV7-6 with TRBJ2-1; 10 nucleotides match TRBD1. The germline V gene encodes CDR1 SGHVS and CDR2 FNYEAQ. The CDR3 has 18 amino acids. V trimming: 1 base; J trimming: 6 bases; junction bases outside the gene matches: 12.

The chain employs TRBV4-1 and TRBJ2-2; 8 positions match TRBD1. The germline V gene encodes CDR1 MGHRA and CDR2 YSYEKL. The trim removed 2 bases at V and 7 bases at J, leaving 3 bases unmatched. This CDR3 contains 14 residues. Here the CDR3 reads CASSQPDRDGELFF. The CDR3 DNA reads as TGCGCCAGCAGCCAACCGGACAGGGACGGGGAGCTGTTTTTT.

The chain couples TRBV11-2 to TRBJ2-5; 10 bases match TRBD2. The V and J ends lost 4 bases and 5 bases, in that order; junction bases with no gene match: 7. Germline V lookup: CDR1 SGHAT, CDR2 FQNNGV. This CDR3 has 15 amino acids. The DNA for the CDR3 is TGTGCCAGCAGCTCTCTCAGAGCGGGAGGGGAGACCCAGTACTTC. This codes for CASSSLRAGGETQYF.

J is TRBJ1-2 and V is TRBV10-1, with D possibly matching TRBD1 (5 bases). Deletions cut 9 bases from V and 3 bases from J, with 14 bases between. This CDR3 has 13 amino acids. Looked up from germline, CDR1 is WNHNN and CDR2 is SYGVQD (reference sequence). CDR3 amino acids: CASPGRVHYGYTF. CDR3 sequence (DNA): TGCGCCAGTCCAGGCAGGGTCCACTATGGCTACACCTTC.

This chain joins TRBV27 and TRBJ2-2, with unresolved D. V lost 3 bases and J 4 bases, leaving 6 bases between the germline ends. This CDR3 contains 13 residues. Per germline, CDR1 MNHEY and CDR2 SMNVEV (reference sequence). The CDR3 coding sequence is TGTGCCAGCAGTTTTATAGGCACCGGGGAGCTGTTTTTT. Residues: CASSFIGTGELFF.

In this sample, this clone turned up many times. The CDR3 region has the DNA TGCAGCGTTGGAGGGGGGAGGGCGGAGACCCAGTACTTC. This encodes CSVGGGRAETQYF. This chain links TRBV29-1 with TRBJ2-5; D is perhaps TRBD2 (7 bases). CDR3 length: 13 residues. Per the germline V gene, CDR1 is SQVTM and CDR2 is ANQGSEA. V shed 4 bases and J shed 5 bases, with 14 bases lying between them.

The chain employs TRBV11-2 and TRBJ2-3; 7 positions agree with TRBD2. V was pared by 2 bases and J by 4 bases, with 6 bases of the junction left unmatched. This CDR3 spans 15 amino acids. CDR1 is SGHAT, CDR2 FQNNGV, per germline. The CDR3 here is CASSLWAGAPDTQYF. CDR3 sequence (DNA): TGTGCCAGCAGCTTATGGGCGGGAGCCCCAGATACGCAGTATTTT. The full variable domain, in which reference TRBV11-2 and TRBJ2-3 provide the parts outside the CDR3, is EAGVAQSPRYKIIEKRQSVAFWCNPISGHATLYWYQQILGQGPKLLIQFQNNGVVDDSQLPKDRFSAERLKGVDSTLKIQPAKLEDSAVYLCASSLWAGAPDTQYFGPGTRLTVL.

This clone was found many times. This chain joins TRBV10-3 and TRBJ2-7; no definite D call. V was trimmed by 3 bases and J by 6 bases, leaving 12 bases between them. This CDR3 has 13 residues. Germline CDR1 ENHRY, CDR2 SYGVKD. CDR3 sequence reads: CAISDEQDGEQYF. The CDR3 DNA follows: TGTGCCATCAGTGATGAGCAGGACGGCGAGCAGTACTTC.

This chain connects TRBV19 to TRBJ2-3; the D is unclear. Deletions cut 3 bases from V and 6 bases from J, with 4 bases between. This CDR3 is 11 amino acids long. Germline values: CDR1 LNHDA, CDR2 SQIVND (reference sequence). As DNA, the CDR3 is TGTGCCAGTAGTATGTGGGATACGCAGTATTTT. Its protein is CASSMWDTQYF.

V usage is TRBV18 and J usage is TRBJ2-3; D is undetermined. The CDR3 has 17 amino acids. Germline values: CDR1 KGHSH, CDR2 LQKENI. V was clipped by 0 bases and J by 2 bases, with 15 bases between them. The CDR3 loop is CASSPPSLGDLTDTQYF. The DNA for the CDR3 is TGTGCCAGCTCACCACCCTCGTTGGGCGATCTCACAGATACGCAGTATTTT.

The chain joins TRBV27 to TRBJ2-1; the match to TRBD1 covers 10 bases. The germline CDR1 and CDR2 sequences are MNHEY and SMNVEV (reference sequence). V trimming: 6 bases; J trimming: 8 bases; junction bases outside the gene matches: 7. The CDR3 has 14 residues. CDR3 loop: CASREGTGADEQFF. The CDR3 nucleotides are TGTGCCAGCAGAGAGGGGACAGGGGCTGATGAGCAGTTCTTC.